This T cell receptor (beta chain) appears in the sequencing data of a study of graft-versus-host responses after intestinal transplantation. This table comes from immunoSEQ multiplex PCR, and its TCRdb copy is limited to in-frame clones, with some not included. The sample lists around 30,000 clones, 93% occurring once. The CDR3 has 14 amino acids. From germline, CDR1 is LNHDA and CDR2 SQIVND (reference sequence). V was clipped by 4 bases and J by 6 bases, with 10 bases between them. The chain carries TRBV19 and TRBJ1-6; no clear D. Sequenced here: PBMCs, sampled about 70 days after intestinal transplant. The TCR was taken from a human patient who received an intestinal transplant, so some T cells may come from the graft donor. CDR3 sequence reads: CASSKVLGNSPLHF. In DNA form, the CDR3 reads TGTGCCAGTAGTAAGGTCCTCGGTAATTCACCCCTCCACTTT. The complete variable domain, with remaining parts taken from reference TRBV19 and TRBJ1-6, reads DGGITQSPKYLFRKEGQNVTLSCEQNLNHDAMYWYRQDPGQGLRLIYYSQIVNDFQKGDIAEGYSVSREKKESFPLTVTSAQKNPTAFYLCASSKVLGNSPLHFGNGTRLTVT.